What follows describes a single TCR beta chain. Its antigen remains unidentified. A much larger clonotype is one base distant, so this may be a read error. The time point is: persistent/refractory GD, antithyroid drugs over 5 years with positive TRAb. The authors made the TCR library using RNA they extracted from PBMCs. Those enrolled as patients came out of an endocrinology department in Xi'an, China. This sample was taken from a study of regulatory T cells in long-lasting Graves disease. Study findings and constraints: Segments TRBV28, TRBJ1-2 and TRBJ2-5 showed preferential usage in persistent disease. Few sampled subjects may have lowered accuracy. Clonotypes that were public and shared totalled roughly 3,000 in persistent patients versus 900 to 1,000 in new patients.

Sequencing libraries for TCR beta were prepared with iRepertoire HTBI primers and Arm-PCR of CDR3 regions. TCRdb used MiXCR to reprocess the multiplex PCR reads, holding one entry per CDR3 protein. The sample lists around 400,000 distinct CDR3 sequences; about 25% were seen once. CDR1 and CDR2 from the germline V gene are MNHNS and SASEGT. The length of the CDR3 is 18 residues. After removal of 8 bases from V and 0 bases from J, the junction contained 18 bases not matched to a gene. Source: peripheral blood mononuclear cells (PBMCs), taken when the disease was refractory, from a patient treated with antithyroid drugs. The sequence derives from a female donor with Graves disease. The V and J genes are TRBV6-1 and TRBJ2-7; 8 nucleotides align to TRBD2. CDR3: CASHHPRGGRIRSYEQYF. The CDR3 region has the DNA TGTGCCAGCCATCATCCACGCGGGGGGCGGATCCGCTCCTACGAGCAGTACTTC.